This T cell receptor beta chain was identified during a study of PD-L1 blockade in urothelial cancer. CDR1 MDHEN and CDR2 SYDVKM come from the germline V gene. V lost 6 bases and J 3 bases, leaving 17 bases between the germline ends. This CDR3 region has 16 residues. The time point here: pretreatment peripheral blood. The repertoire was sequenced with immunoSEQ multiplex PCR; TCRdb's copy has only in-frame clones and lacks some. Of 95,000 or so clones listed, around 87% are singletons. The source of this sequence is a man in his 60s with urothelial cancer. The chain recombines TRBV28 with TRBJ1-4; D might be TRBD1 (6 bases). Sequenced material: PBMCs, taken around atezolizumab (anti-PD-L1) treatment. CDR3 amino acids: CASRTTGSVANEKLFF. The CDR3 nucleotides are TGTGCCAGCAGAACTACAGGGAGTGTGGCTAATGAAAAACTGTTTTTT.